This T cell receptor beta chain was identified during a study of blood T cells in healthy people across ages (dated by TCRdb to the mid-2010s). Regarding the research as a whole: Template switching captured roughly one uniquely barcoded TCR beta cDNA molecule per two T cells in model experiments. To track age-related changes in TCR beta repertoire diversity, the study relied on deep sequencing normalized with unique cDNA molecular identifiers. The donors were divided into four age groups: young (average roughly 15 years), middle-aged (approximately 39), aged (about 60) and long-lived (more than 75). Donors of different ages were randomly distributed across sequencing lanes to avoid experimental bias. For two donors (one aged 18 to 29 and one aged 80 or older), the study analyzed two additional independent replicas of 1 million unique cDNA reads from the same blood draw.

This clonotype was seen a single time. Its antigen remains unidentified. A much larger clone differs from this one at a single base, so this may be a read error. Donors were 30 to 45 systemically healthy Caucasian individuals from Russia aged about 6 to 100 years. Approximately 9.3 milliliters of peripheral blood were collected from each donor into EDTA-treated Vacutainer tubes. Ficoll-Paque density-gradient centrifugation was used to isolate PBMCs, with at least 6.5 million per sample. Total RNA was extracted from PBMCs with Trizol reagent, with at least 5 micrograms obtained per sample. For every donor, an aliquot of PBMCs went through flow cytometry to measure the percentages of naive CD45RAhigh/CD27high T cells. Paper-wide results and their limitations: Total diversity estimates from one million sequenced T cells were considered lower bounds and underestimates. A strong correlation was found between observed TCR beta diversity and the percentage of naive T cells measured by flow cytometry. As age increased, observed TCR beta diversity per million T cells dropped in a roughly linear way, and a significant reduction was already evident by age 40. Bulk unsorted PBMC profiling prevented conclusive comparison of naive and antigen-experienced compartments. Donor CMV infection status was unknown, potentially confounding age-related changes in expanded clonotypes. Compared with the aged group, the long-lived group had more naive CD4+ T cells, fewer expanded clones and increased TCR diversity, a pattern suggesting age selection.

Libraries were constructed by 5' RACE. These reads were obtained on an Illumina HiSeq 2500. A second roughly 6 to 12 cycle PCR used a sample-barcoded 5' primer and a J-beta primer mix. A unique molecular identifier was introduced onto each TCR beta cDNA molecule by a template-switch 5' adaptor carrying 12 random nucleotides. Each sample yielded at least 3 million CDR3-containing paired-end reads. All of the RNA was converted into first-strand cDNA using the Mint cDNA synthesis kit, with a TRBC-specific oligonucleotide serving as the primer. Following uracil-DNA glycosylase treatment, all cDNA underwent a first 18-cycle PCR with the universal primers M1SS and BC2_uni_R. The original methods were these. For normalization, 1 million high-quality reads were randomly selected from each sample, with every read carrying a distinct molecular identifier. Reads with shared molecular identifiers were discarded instead of being binned into consensus sequences. MiTCR, run with a Q25 quality threshold and the strictest error-elimination algorithm, handled CDR3 identification, clonotype clustering and error correction. A nonparametric unseen species model with Euler transformation was used to estimate a lower bound on total TCR beta diversity. TCRdb trimmed the raw reads at Q25, called clones with MiXCR and kept productive beta chains. Rows merge per CDR3 protein into single entries with the most common DNA and genes. The V and J calls come from TCRdb's annotation, not from the publication. The sample contains hundreds of thousands of distinct CDR3 sequences, roughly three fifths of them found a single time. Clones ranked in the top ten supply roughly 34% of the sample.

The germline V gene supplies CDR1 SGHTA and CDR2 FQGNSA. The germline ends are 13 bases apart after V is trimmed by 4 bases and J by 4 bases. Measured from the cysteine to the phenylalanine, the CDR3 is 14 residues long. Only CDR3 DNA remains: 42 bases, in frame from the first base. Sequenced sample: blood. The sequence is built from TRBV7-2 and TRBJ2-5; perhaps TRBD1 is the D gene, with 5 bases matching. The receptor comes from a man aged 60 to 69 in good health. CDR3 loop: CASSSRQSRETQYF. The DNA sequence is given as TGTGCCAGCAGCTCTAGACAGTCTCGAGAGACCCAGTACTTC. Extended through the reference TRBV7-2 and TRBJ2-5 proteins, this CDR3 yields the full variable domain: GAGVSQSPSNKVTEKGKDVELRCDPISGHTALYWYRQSLGQGLEFLIYFQGNSAPDKSGLPSDRFSAERTGGSVSTLTIQRTQQEDSAVYLCASSSRQSRETQYFGPGTRLLVL.